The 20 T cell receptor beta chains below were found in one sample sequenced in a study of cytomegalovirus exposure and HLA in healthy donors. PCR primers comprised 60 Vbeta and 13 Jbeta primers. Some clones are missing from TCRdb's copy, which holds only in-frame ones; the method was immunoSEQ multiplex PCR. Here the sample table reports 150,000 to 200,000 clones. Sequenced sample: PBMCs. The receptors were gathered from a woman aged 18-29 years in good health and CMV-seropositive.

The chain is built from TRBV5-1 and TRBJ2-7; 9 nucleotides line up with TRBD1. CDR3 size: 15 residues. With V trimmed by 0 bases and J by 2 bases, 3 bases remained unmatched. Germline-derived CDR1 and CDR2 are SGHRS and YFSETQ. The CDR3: CASSLAGDRAYEQYF. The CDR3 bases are TGCGCCAGCAGCTTGGCCGGGGACAGGGCCTACGAGCAGTACTTC.

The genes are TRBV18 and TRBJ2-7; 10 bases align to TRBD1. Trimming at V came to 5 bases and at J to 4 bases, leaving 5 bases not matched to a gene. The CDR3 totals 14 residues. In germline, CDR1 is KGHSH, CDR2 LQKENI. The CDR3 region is CASSGTGVGYEQYF. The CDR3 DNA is TGTGCCAGCTCAGGGACAGGGGTGGGGTACGAGCAGTACTTC.

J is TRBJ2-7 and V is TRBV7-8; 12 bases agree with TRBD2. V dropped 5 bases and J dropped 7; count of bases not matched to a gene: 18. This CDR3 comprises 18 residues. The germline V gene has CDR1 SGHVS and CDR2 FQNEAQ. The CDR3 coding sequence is TGTGCCAGCAGCACCTACGGGCCTCTAGCGGGAGGGCCTGGAGAGCAGTACTTC. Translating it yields CASSTYGPLAGGPGEQYF.

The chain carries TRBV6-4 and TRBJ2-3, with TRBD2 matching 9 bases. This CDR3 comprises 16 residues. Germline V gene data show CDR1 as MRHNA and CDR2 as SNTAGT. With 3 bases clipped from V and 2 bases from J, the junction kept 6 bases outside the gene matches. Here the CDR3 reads CASSEEAGGSTDTQYF. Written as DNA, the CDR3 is TGTGCCAGCAGTGAAGAAGCGGGGGGCTCCACAGATACGCAGTATTTT.

CDR3 amino acids: CASSLQTSGNNEQFF. In nucleotides, the CDR3 is TGCGCCAGCAGCTTGCAGACTAGCGGTAACAATGAGCAGTTCTTC. The chain is built from TRBV5-1 and TRBJ2-1, with TRBD2 identical over 9 bases. The CDR3 is 15 amino acids. CDR1 and CDR2 from the germline V gene are SGHRS and YFSETQ. Germline trimming cut 1 base from V and 5 bases from J; bases unmatched to any gene: 4.

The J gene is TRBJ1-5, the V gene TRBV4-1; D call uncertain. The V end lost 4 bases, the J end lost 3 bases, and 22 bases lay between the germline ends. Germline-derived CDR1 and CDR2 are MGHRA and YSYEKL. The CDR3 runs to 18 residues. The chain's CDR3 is CASSPYRYDREDNQPQHF. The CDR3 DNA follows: TGCGCCAGCAGCCCGTACCGATACGACCGGGAGGACAATCAGCCCCAGCATTTT.

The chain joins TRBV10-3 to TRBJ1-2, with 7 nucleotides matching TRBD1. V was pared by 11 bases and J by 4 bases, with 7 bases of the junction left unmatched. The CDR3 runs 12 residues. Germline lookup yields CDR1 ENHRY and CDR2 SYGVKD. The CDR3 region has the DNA TGTGCCTTCGGCGAGGGGGCCTATGGCTACACCTTC. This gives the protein CAFGEGAYGYTF.

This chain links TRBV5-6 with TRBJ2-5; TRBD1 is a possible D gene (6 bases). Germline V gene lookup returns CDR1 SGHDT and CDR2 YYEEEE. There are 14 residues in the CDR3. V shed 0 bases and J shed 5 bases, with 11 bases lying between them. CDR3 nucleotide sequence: TGTGCCAGCAGCTTGGTGGGGGCCGGGGAGACCCAGTACTTC. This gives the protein CASSLVGAGETQYF.

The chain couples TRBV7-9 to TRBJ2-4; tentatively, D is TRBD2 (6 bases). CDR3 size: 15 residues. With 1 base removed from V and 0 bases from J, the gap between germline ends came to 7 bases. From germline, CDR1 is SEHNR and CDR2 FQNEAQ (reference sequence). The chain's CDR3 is CASSLGGVAKNIQYF. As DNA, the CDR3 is TGTGCCAGCAGCTTAGGCGGGGTAGCCAAAAACATTCAGTACTTC.

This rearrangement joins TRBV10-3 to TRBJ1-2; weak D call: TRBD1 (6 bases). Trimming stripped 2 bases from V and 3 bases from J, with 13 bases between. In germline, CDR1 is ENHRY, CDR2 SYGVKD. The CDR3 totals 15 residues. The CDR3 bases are TGTGCCATCAGTGAGGGCCCTGACAGGTACTATGGCTACACCTTC. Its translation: CAISEGPDRYYGYTF.

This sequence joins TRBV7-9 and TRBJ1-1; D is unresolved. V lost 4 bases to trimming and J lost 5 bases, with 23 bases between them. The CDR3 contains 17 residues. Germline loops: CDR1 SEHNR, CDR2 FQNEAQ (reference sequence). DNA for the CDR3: TGTGCCAGCAGCTCCGACCAGGCGGTGGATTGGAGGACTGAAGCTTTCTTT. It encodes CASSSDQAVDWRTEAFF.

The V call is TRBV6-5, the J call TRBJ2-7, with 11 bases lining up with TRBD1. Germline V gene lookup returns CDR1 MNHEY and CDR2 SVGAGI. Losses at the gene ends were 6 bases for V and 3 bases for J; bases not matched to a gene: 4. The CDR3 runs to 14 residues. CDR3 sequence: CASSVDRGLYEQYF. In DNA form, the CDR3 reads TGTGCCAGCAGCGTGGACAGGGGGCTCTACGAGCAGTACTTC.

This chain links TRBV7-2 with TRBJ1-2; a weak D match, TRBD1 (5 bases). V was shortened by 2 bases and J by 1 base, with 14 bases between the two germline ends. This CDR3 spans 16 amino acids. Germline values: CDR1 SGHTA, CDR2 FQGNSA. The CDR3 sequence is CASSLRLQVDNYGYTF. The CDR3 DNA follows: TGTGCCAGCAGCTTAAGGTTACAGGTGGATAACTATGGCTACACCTTC.

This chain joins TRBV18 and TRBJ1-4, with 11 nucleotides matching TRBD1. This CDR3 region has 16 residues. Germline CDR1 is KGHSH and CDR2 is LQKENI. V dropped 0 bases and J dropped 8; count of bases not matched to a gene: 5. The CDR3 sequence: CASSPPGTGGREKLFF. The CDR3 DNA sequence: TGTGCCAGCTCACCACCGGGGACAGGGGGAAGGGAAAAACTGTTTTTT.

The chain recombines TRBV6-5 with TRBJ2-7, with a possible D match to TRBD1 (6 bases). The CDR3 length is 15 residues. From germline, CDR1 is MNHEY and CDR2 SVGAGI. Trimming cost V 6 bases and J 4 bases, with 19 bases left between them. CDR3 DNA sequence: TGTGCCAGCAGGACCCTTAGTTCAGGGACATACGAGCAGTACTTC. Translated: CASRTLSSGTYEQYF.

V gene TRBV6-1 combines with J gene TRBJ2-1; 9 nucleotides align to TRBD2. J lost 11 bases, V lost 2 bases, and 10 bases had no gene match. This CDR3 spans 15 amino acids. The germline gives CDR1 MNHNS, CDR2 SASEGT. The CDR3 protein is CASSEMGGRAPQQFF. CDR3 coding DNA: TGTGCCAGCAGTGAAATGGGCGGGAGGGCCCCTCAGCAGTTCTTC.

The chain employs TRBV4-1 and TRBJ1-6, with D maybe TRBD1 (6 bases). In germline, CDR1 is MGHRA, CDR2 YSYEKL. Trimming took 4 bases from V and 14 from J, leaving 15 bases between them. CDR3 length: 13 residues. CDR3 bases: TGCGCCAGCAGCCCCGGACATCCAGGGGCCCTCCACTTT. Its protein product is CASSPGHPGALHF.

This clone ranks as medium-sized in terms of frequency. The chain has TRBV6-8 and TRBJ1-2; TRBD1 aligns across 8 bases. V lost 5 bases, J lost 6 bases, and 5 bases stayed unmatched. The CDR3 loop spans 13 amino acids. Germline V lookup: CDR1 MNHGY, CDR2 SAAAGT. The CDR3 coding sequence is TGTGCCAGCAGTCTGGACAGGGCTGATGGCTACACCTTC. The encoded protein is CASSLDRADGYTF.

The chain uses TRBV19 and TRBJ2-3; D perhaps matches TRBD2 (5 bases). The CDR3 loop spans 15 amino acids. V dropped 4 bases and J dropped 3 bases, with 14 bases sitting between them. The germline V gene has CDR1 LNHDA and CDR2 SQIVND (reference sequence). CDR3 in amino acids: CASSNPIAYTDTQYF. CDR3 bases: TGTGCCAGTAGTAACCCAATAGCGTATACAGATACGCAGTATTTT.

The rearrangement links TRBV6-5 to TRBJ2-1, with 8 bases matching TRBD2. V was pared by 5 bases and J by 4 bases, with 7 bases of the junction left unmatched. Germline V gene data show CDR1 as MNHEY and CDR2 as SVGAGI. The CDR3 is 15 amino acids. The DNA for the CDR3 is TGTGCCAGCAGTATCGGTAGCGGGACTTACAATGAGCAGTTCTTC. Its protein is CASSIGSGTYNEQFF.